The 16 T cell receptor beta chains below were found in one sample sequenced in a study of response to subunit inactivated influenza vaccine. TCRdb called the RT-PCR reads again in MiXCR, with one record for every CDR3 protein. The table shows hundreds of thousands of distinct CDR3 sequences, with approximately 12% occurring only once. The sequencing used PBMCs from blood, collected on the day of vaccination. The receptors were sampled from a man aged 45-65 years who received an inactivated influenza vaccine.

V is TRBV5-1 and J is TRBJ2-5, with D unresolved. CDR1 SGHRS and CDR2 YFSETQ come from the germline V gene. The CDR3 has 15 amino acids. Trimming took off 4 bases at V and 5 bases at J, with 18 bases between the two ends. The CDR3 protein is CASSGSVNSVETQYF. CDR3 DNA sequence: TGCGCCAGCAGCGGTTCGGTAAATTCGGTGGAGACCCAGTACTTC.

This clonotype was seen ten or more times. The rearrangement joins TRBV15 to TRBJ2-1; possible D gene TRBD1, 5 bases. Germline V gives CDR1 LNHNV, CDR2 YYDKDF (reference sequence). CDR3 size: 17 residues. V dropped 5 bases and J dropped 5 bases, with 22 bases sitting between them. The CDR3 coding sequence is TGTGCCACCAGCGGCAGTCTCAGGGATGGCATTAACAATGAGCAGTTCTTC. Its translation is CATSGSLRDGINNEQFF.

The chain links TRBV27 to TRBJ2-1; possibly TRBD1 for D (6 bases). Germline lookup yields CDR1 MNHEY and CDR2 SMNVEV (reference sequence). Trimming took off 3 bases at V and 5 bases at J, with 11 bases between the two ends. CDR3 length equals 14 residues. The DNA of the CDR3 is TGTGCCAGCAGTTTTGAGAGGGGGAACAATGAGCAGTTCTTC. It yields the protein CASSFERGNNEQFF.

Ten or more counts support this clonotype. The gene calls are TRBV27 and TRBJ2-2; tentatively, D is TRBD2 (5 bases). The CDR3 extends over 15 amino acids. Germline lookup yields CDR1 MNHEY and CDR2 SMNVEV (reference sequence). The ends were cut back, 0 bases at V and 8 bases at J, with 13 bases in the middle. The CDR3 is CASSLSVRGSGELFF. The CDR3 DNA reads TGTGCCAGCAGTTTATCTGTTCGGGGATCTGGGGAGCTGTTTTTT.

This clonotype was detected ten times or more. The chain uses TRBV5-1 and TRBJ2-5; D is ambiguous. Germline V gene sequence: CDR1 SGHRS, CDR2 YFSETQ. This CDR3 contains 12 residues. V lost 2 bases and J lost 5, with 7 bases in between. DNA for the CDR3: TGCGCCAGCAGCTTCTCCCGTGAGACCCAGTACTTC. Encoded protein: CASSFSRETQYF.

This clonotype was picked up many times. Here the CDR3 reads CASTLAGSTDTQYF. CDR3 DNA sequence: TGTGCCAGCACCTTAGCGGGGAGCACAGATACGCAGTATTTT. The V gene is TRBV28, the J gene TRBJ2-3; 8 bases map to TRBD2. This CDR3 has 14 residues. Germline V lookup: CDR1 MDHEN, CDR2 SYDVKM. V dropped 7 bases and J dropped 0; count of bases not matched to a gene: 3.

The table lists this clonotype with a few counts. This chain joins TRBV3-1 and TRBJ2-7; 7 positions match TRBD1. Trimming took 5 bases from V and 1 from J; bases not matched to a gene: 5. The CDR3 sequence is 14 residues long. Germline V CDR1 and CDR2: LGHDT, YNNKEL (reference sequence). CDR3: CASSFTGASYEQYF. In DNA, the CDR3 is TGTGCCAGCAGCTTCACAGGGGCTTCCTACGAGCAGTACTTC.

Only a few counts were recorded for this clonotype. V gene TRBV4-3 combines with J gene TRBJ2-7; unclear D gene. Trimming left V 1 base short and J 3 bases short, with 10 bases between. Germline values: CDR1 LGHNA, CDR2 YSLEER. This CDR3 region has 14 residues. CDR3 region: CASSQVVGNYEQYF. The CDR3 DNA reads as TGCGCCAGCAGCCAAGTGGTGGGAAACTACGAGCAGTACTTC.

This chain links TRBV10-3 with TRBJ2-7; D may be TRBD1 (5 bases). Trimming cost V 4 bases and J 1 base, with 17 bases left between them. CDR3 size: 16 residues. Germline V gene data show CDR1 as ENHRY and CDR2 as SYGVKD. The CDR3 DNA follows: TGTGCCATCAGTGGAAACGCTGGACAAGGTTCCTACGAGCAGTACTTC. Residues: CAISGNAGQGSYEQYF.

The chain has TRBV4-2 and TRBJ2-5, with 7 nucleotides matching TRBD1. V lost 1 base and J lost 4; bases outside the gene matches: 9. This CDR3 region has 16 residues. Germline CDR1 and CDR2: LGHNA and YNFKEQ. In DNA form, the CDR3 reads TGTGCCAGCAGCCAAGCGGGACAGCGAACCGGAGAGACCCAGTACTTC. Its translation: CASSQAGQRTGETQYF.

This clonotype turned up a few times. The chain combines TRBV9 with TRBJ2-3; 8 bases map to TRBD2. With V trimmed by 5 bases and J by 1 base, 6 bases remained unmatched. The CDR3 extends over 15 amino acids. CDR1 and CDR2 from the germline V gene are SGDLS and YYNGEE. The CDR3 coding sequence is TGTGCCAGCAGTACTAGCGGAGCCCGCACAGATACGCAGTATTTT. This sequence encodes CASSTSGARTDTQYF.

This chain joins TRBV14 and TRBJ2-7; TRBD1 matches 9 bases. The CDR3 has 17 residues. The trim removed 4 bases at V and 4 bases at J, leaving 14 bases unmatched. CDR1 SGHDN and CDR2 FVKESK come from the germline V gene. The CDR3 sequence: CASSRAPAGQGSYEQYF. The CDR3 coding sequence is TGTGCCAGCAGCCGCGCCCCGGCGGGACAGGGTTCGTACGAGCAGTACTTC.

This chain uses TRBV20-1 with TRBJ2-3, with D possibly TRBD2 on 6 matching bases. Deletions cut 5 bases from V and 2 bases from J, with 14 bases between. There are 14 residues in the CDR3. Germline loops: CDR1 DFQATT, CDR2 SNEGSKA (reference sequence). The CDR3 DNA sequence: TGCAGTGCTTCCCCCAGCGGGCACACAGATACGCAGTATTTT. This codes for CSASPSGHTDTQYF.

CDR3 bases: TGTGCCAGCAGCTTACCGGCAGACAGGGCCCAAGAGACCCAGTACTTC. Residues: CASSLPADRAQETQYF. The chain employs TRBV7-9 and TRBJ2-5, with 7 bases identical to TRBD1. The CDR3 consists of 16 residues. With V trimmed by 2 bases and J by 1 base, 7 bases remained unmatched. CDR1 is SEHNR, CDR2 FQNEAQ, per germline (reference sequence).

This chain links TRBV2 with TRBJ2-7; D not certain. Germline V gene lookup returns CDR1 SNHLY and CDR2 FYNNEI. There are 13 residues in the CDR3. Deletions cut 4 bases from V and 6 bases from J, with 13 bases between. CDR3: CASSVGEYSEQYF. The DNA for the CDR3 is TGTGCCAGCAGTGTAGGTGAATACAGCGAGCAGTACTTC. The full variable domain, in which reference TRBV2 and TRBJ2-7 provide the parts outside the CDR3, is EPEVTQTPSHQVTQMGQEVILRCVPISNHLYFYWYRQILGQKVEFLVSFYNNEISEKSEIFDDQFSVERPDGSNFTLKIRSTKLEDSAMYFCASSVGEYSEQYFGPGTRLTVT.

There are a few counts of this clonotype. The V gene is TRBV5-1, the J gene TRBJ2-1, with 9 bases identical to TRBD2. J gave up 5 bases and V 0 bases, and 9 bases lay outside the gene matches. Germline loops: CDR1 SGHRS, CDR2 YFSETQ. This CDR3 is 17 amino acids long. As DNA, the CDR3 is TGCGCCAGCAGCTTGGCTAGCGGGGTAATACGGAACAATGAGCAGTTCTTC. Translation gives CASSLASGVIRNNEQFF.